Below are 18 T cell receptor beta chains sequenced from a single sample in a study of response to subunit inactivated influenza vaccine. MiXCR, run by TCRdb on the RT-PCR reads, gives a single entry per CDR3 protein. Of about 570,000 distinct CDR3 sequences in the sample, about 11% were seen once. These sequences were also reported in another study, on T cells expressing NK-cell markers. That source adds: 5'RACE template switching with UMIs generated TCR beta cDNA.

The sequences come from PBMCs from blood, collected on the day of vaccination. Every receptor here comes from a man aged 50 to 60 who received an inactivated influenza vaccine.

The chain is built from TRBV5-5 and TRBJ1-4, with 8 bases aligning to TRBD1. From germline, CDR1 is SGHKS and CDR2 YYEKEE (reference sequence). This CDR3 is built from 13 residues. V lost 5 bases, J lost 11 bases, and 8 bases stayed unmatched. The CDR3 loop reads CASRQLGTGKLFF. CDR3 coding DNA: TGTGCCAGCAGACAACTCGGGACAGGCAAACTGTTTTTT.

V gene TRBV28 combines with J gene TRBJ2-7, with 8 bases identical to TRBD1. This CDR3 region has 15 residues. CDR1 and CDR2 from the germline V gene are MDHEN and SYDVKM. The trim removed 2 bases at V and 4 bases at J, leaving 7 bases unmatched. CDR3 DNA: TGTGCCAGCAGTTTAAACAACGGACAGGGATACGAGCAGTACTTC. Residues: CASSLNNGQGYEQYF.

This clonotype was seen a few times. The rearrangement uses TRBV7-2 and TRBJ1-3; tentative D call: TRBD1 (6 bases). Germline lookup yields CDR1 SGHTA and CDR2 FQGNSA. Trimming shortened V by 1 base and J by 4 bases, and 14 bases separated the two germline ends. The CDR3 runs to 16 residues. The CDR3 nucleotides are TGTGCCAGCAGCTTAGGGGGTCCAGGGGTCGGAAACACCATATATTTT. Its protein product is CASSLGGPGVGNTIYF. Complete variable domain (other parts from reference TRBV7-2 and TRBJ1-3): GAGVSQSPSNKVTEKGKDVELRCDPISGHTALYWYRQSLGQGLEFLIYFQGNSAPDKSGLPSDRFSAERTGGSVSTLTIQRTQQEDSAVYLCASSLGGPGVGNTIYFGEGSWLTVV.

At least ten counts were recorded for this clonotype. The chain employs TRBV20-1 and TRBJ2-1; the D gene is possibly TRBD2 (5 bases). CDR1 and CDR2 from the germline V gene are DFQATT and SNEGSKA (reference sequence). Trimming pared 0 bases from V and 7 bases from J, leaving 10 bases between. The CDR3 sequence is 13 residues long. The CDR3 here is CSARDGAANEQFF. The CDR3 DNA follows: TGCAGTGCTAGAGATGGAGCGGCAAATGAGCAGTTCTTC.

J is TRBJ2-7 and V is TRBV29-1; 7 bases are shared with TRBD2. J was trimmed by 6 bases and V by 5 bases; bases with no gene match: 4. The germline V gene has CDR1 SQVTM and CDR2 ANQGSEA. The CDR3 runs to 11 residues. In nucleotides, the CDR3 is TGCAGCGTTTCTAGCGGACCCGAGCAGTACTTC. It yields the protein CSVSSGPEQYF.

This clonotype showed up many times. The chain employs TRBV29-1 and TRBJ1-5; D not resolved. From germline, CDR1 is SQVTM and CDR2 ANQGSEA. Trimming removed 0 bases at V and 3 bases at J, with 15 bases between. There are 16 residues in the CDR3. CDR3 residues: CSVEDWASRHNQPQHF. The DNA for the CDR3 is TGCAGCGTTGAAGATTGGGCTTCCCGACACAATCAGCCCCAGCATTTT.

The chain uses TRBV3-1 and TRBJ1-6, with D maybe TRBD1 (5 bases). Germline V gives CDR1 LGHDT, CDR2 YNNKEL (reference sequence). The V and J ends lost 5 bases and 9 bases respectively, with 11 bases between them. CDR3 size: 13 residues. CDR3 region: CASSVPGGSPLHF. CDR3 sequence (DNA): TGTGCCAGCAGCGTACCCGGGGGTTCACCCCTCCACTTT. The full variable domain, in which reference TRBV3-1 and TRBJ1-6 provide the parts outside the CDR3, is DTAVSQTPKYLVTQMGNDKSIKCEQNLGHDTMYWYKQDSKKFLKIMFSYNNKELIINETVPNRFSPKSPDKAHLNLHINSLELGDSAVYFCASSVPGGSPLHFGNGTRLTVT.

This clonotype was picked up a small number of times. The chain combines TRBV7-2 with TRBJ1-2; D is unclear. Germline-derived CDR1 and CDR2 are SGHTA and FQGNSA. V lost 5 bases to trimming and J lost 8 bases, with 24 bases between them. CDR3 length: 16 residues. The CDR3 loop is CASSPQPIGAGGGYTF. In DNA form, the CDR3 reads TGTGCCAGCAGCCCCCAGCCCATTGGAGCCGGTGGCGGCTACACCTTC.

A few counts support this clonotype. The V and J genes are TRBV9 and TRBJ2-1; D is perhaps TRBD2 (6 bases). The CDR3 contains 16 residues. The germline V gene has CDR1 SGDLS and CDR2 YYNGEE. The ends were cut back, 0 bases at V and 7 bases at J, with 17 bases in the middle. DNA of the CDR3: TGTGCCAGCAGCGTAGCGTCCCGGAGGGGTGGGAATGAGCAGTTCTTC. This gives the protein CASSVASRRGGNEQFF.

This clonotype turned up a few times. V usage is TRBV5-1 and J usage is TRBJ2-5; tentatively, D is TRBD2 (6 bases). The CDR3 runs 14 residues. The germline gives CDR1 SGHRS, CDR2 YFSETQ. The V gene lost 4 bases and the J gene lost 4 bases, with 14 bases spanning the gap. CDR3: CASSPLGGGETQYF. In nucleotides, the CDR3 is TGCGCCAGCAGCCCCCTGGGGGGTGGAGAGACCCAGTACTTC.

This clonotype was seen a few times. The chain links TRBV11-2 to TRBJ2-1, with a weak D call TRBD2 (6 bases). The CDR3 sequence is 17 residues long. Trimming left V 5 bases short and J 6 bases short, with 23 bases between. Per germline, CDR1 SGHAT and CDR2 FQNNGV. In DNA, the CDR3 is TGTGCCAGCAGCGCAATCCGGGGGAAGTTGGTGGGCAATGAGCAGTTCTTC. Protein: CASSAIRGKLVGNEQFF. The variable domain in full, with the rest retrieved from reference TRBV11-2 and TRBJ2-1, is EAGVAQSPRYKIIEKRQSVAFWCNPISGHATLYWYQQILGQGPKLLIQFQNNGVVDDSQLPKDRFSAERLKGVDSTLKIQPAKLEDSAVYLCASSAIRGKLVGNEQFFGPGTRLTVL.

This sequence joins TRBV7-2 and TRBJ2-5; a possible D gene is TRBD2 (7 bases). The CDR3 runs to 16 residues. From germline, CDR1 is SGHTA and CDR2 FQGNSA. V was clipped by 6 bases and J by 1 base, with 18 bases between them. As DNA, the CDR3 is TGTGCCAGCAGTCAGCCAAGGGGGGGCCTCCAAGAGACCCAGTACTTC. This gives the protein CASSQPRGGLQETQYF.

This clonotype was seen more than once but under ten times. The chain links TRBV5-6 to TRBJ2-3, with TRBD1 matching 8 bases. Germline trimming cut 4 bases from V and 0 bases from J; bases unmatched to any gene: 7. The CDR3 is made up of 16 amino acids. Germline CDR1 SGHDT, CDR2 YYEEEE. The CDR3 DNA reads TGTGCCAGCAGCCCTGACAGGGGAACTAGCACAGATACGCAGTATTTT. Translation gives CASSPDRGTSTDTQYF.

This clonotype was seen a few times. The V gene is TRBV11-1, the J gene TRBJ2-1; 12 positions agree with TRBD2. This CDR3 is 16 amino acids long. The V segment lost 5 bases and the J segment 6 bases; nucleotides outside the gene matches: 8. Germline CDR1 is SGHAT and CDR2 is FQDESV (reference sequence). For the CDR3, the DNA is TGTGCCAGCAGCACCACCGGACTAGCGGGACCCAATGAGCAGTTCTTC. This codes for CASSTTGLAGPNEQFF.

This clonotype was detected a few times. V usage is TRBV20-1 and J usage is TRBJ2-1; 13 positions match TRBD2. V lost 3 bases to trimming and J lost 8 bases; unmatched junction nucleotides: 13. This CDR3 is 17 amino acids long. Germline V gene lookup returns CDR1 DFQATT and CDR2 SNEGSKA (reference sequence). The CDR3 loop reads CSARAGLAGVFVDEQFF. CDR3 nucleotide sequence: TGCAGTGCTAGGGCCGGACTAGCGGGAGTATTCGTCGATGAGCAGTTCTTC.

CDR3 region: CSARDRGQTRGTQYF. CDR3 DNA sequence: TGCAGTGCTAGAGATAGGGGACAGACCAGGGGGACCCAGTACTTC. The rearrangement joins TRBV20-1 to TRBJ2-5; 7 nucleotides align to TRBD1. The length of the CDR3 is 15 residues. Germline values: CDR1 DFQATT, CDR2 SNEGSKA (reference sequence). With 0 bases clipped from V and 7 bases from J, the junction kept 11 bases outside the gene matches.

This clonotype showed up just a few times. The chain couples TRBV9 to TRBJ2-5; the D call may be TRBD1 or TRBD2 (6 bases each). CDR1 and CDR2 (germline): SGDLS, YYNGEE. The CDR3 has 14 amino acids. V dropped 3 bases and J dropped 1 base, with 10 bases sitting between them. The CDR3 here is CASSGGGPQETQYF. CDR3 in DNA: TGTGCCAGCAGCGGAGGGGGGCCCCAAGAGACCCAGTACTTC. The variable domain in full, completed from reference TRBV9 and TRBJ2-5, reads DSGVTQTPKHLITATGQRVTLRCSPRSGDLSVYWYQQSLDQGLQFLIQYYNGEERAKGNILERFSAQQFPDLHSELNLSSLELGDSALYFCASSGGGPQETQYFGPGTRLLVL.

The V call is TRBV4-3, the J call TRBJ2-3; TRBD1 agrees at 8 bases. CDR1 is LGHNA and CDR2 is YSLEER in the germline V gene. This CDR3 region has 17 residues. Trimming at V came to 3 bases and at J to 1 base, leaving 9 bases not matched to a gene. CDR3 DNA sequence: TGCGCCAGCAGCCAGGGGGACAGGCCGACACGCACAGATACGCAGTATTTT. Encoded protein: CASSQGDRPTRTDTQYF.